This entry lists 19 T cell receptor beta chains sequenced from one sample in a study of Ad26.COV2.S vaccination and SARS-CoV-2 variants. Stated treatment: around 19 received Ad26.COV2.S at low or high dose, single or two shots; 5 received placebo; per-sample allocation not given. Day 63 after the first injection of vaccine or placebo was the sampling time. Produced via immunoSEQ multiplex PCR; TCRdb's table is partial and in-frame only. This sample has approximately 350,000 clones, with 83% found just once. The sequencing used peripheral blood, collected in a trial of Ad26.COV2.S vaccine versus placebo. The receptors stem from a person between 18 and 65 years old who received the Ad26.COV2.S COVID-19 vaccine or a placebo.

This sequence joins TRBV6-1 and TRBJ1-5, with D tentatively TRBD1 (6 bases). This CDR3 spans 16 amino acids. Germline V lookup: CDR1 MNHNS, CDR2 SASEGT. V was shortened by 0 bases and J by 6 bases, with 15 bases between the two germline ends. Written as DNA, the CDR3 is TGTGCCAGCAGTGAAGCGGGACACAGGGTCGGTCAGCCCCAGCATTTT. As protein: CASSEAGHRVGQPQHF.

The gene calls are TRBV11-3 and TRBJ2-3; 7 bases are shared with TRBD1. Germline V CDR1 and CDR2: SGHNT, YENEEA. This CDR3 has 14 amino acids. The trim removed 5 bases at V and 5 bases at J, leaving 7 bases unmatched. As DNA, the CDR3 is TGTGCCAGCAGCCAAGGGGGCGCGGGAGATACGCAGTATTTT. Translation gives CASSQGGAGDTQYF. Combining the CDR3 with reference TRBV11-3 and TRBJ2-3 gives the whole variable domain EAGVVQSPRYKIIEKKQPVAFWCNPISGHNTLYWYLQNLGQGPELLIRYENEEAVDDSQLPKDRFSAERLKGVDSTLKIQPAELGDSAVYLCASSQGGAGDTQYFGPGTRLTVL.

The chain has TRBV5-1 and TRBJ2-3, with D perhaps given as TRBD1 or TRBD2 (5 bases each). The CDR3 runs to 16 residues. The V and J ends lost 0 bases and 0 bases respectively, with 11 bases between them. Germline lookup yields CDR1 SGHRS and CDR2 YFSETQ. This CDR3 reads CASSLVVGGSTDTQYF. Here the CDR3 DNA reads TGCGCCAGCAGCTTGGTTGTTGGGGGTAGCACAGATACGCAGTATTTT.

The chain joins TRBV18 to TRBJ2-2; D uncertain. From germline, CDR1 is KGHSH and CDR2 LQKENI. This CDR3 comprises 14 residues. With 3 bases removed from V and 1 base from J, the gap between germline ends came to 6 bases. CDR3 nucleotide sequence: TGTGCCAGCTCACCGGGCGGGAACACCGGGGAGCTGTTTTTT. It yields the protein CASSPGGNTGELFF.

This clone was observed a single time. The rearrangement uses TRBV5-1 and TRBJ1-1; 10 bases map to TRBD1. CDR1 and CDR2 from the germline V gene are SGHRS and YFSETQ. This CDR3 region has 17 residues. After removal of 4 bases from V and 4 bases from J, the junction contained 13 bases not matched to a gene. CDR3 in amino acids: CASSDGQGGVIGTEAFF. DNA for the CDR3: TGCGCCAGCAGCGACGGACAGGGGGGCGTAATAGGCACTGAAGCTTTCTTT.

The V and J genes are TRBV4-1 and TRBJ2-7; D gene unclear. Per germline, CDR1 MGHRA and CDR2 YSYEKL. The CDR3 covers 13 residues. Deletions cut 0 bases from V and 3 bases from J, with 6 bases between. The CDR3 here is CASSQDRRYEQYF. In DNA form, the CDR3 reads TGCGCCAGCAGCCAAGATCGGCGCTACGAGCAGTACTTC.

CDR3 DNA: TGTGCCAGCAGCGCGGGACTGGAGCAGTACTTC. This translates into CASSAGLEQYF. J is TRBJ2-7 and V is TRBV11-2; a possible D gene is TRBD2 (6 bases). V was cut by 5 bases and J by 7 bases, with 9 bases left in between. This CDR3 is built from 11 residues. The V gene's germline CDR1 is SGHAT and CDR2 FQNNGV.

This clone came up a few times. This chain links TRBV7-3 with TRBJ1-6; no firm D call. Trimming left V 10 bases short and J 8 bases short, with 15 bases between. Per germline, CDR1 SGHTA and CDR2 FQGTGA. The CDR3 consists of 13 residues. This chain's CDR3 is CATHTRTHSPLHF. The DNA for the CDR3 is TGTGCCACCCACACAAGAACACATTCACCCCTCCACTTT.

The genes are TRBV6-6 and TRBJ2-6; D unclear. The CDR3 runs 16 residues. Germline CDR1 MNHNY, CDR2 SVGAGI (reference sequence). Trimming left V 0 bases short and J 0 bases short, with 6 bases between. DNA for the CDR3: TGTGCCAGCAGTTACTCGAGGAGCTCTGGGGCCAACGTCCTGACTTTC. Translating it yields CASSYSRSSGANVLTF.

The gene calls are TRBV19 and TRBJ2-3; D tentatively reads TRBD1 or TRBD2 (5 bases each). The germline V and J ends were trimmed by 3 bases and 2 bases, with 15 bases remaining between them. Germline V gives CDR1 LNHDA, CDR2 SQIVND (reference sequence). The CDR3 is 16 amino acids. CDR3 coding DNA: TGTGCCAGTAGTATGATCCGAGGGGTGGTCACAGATACGCAGTATTTT. As protein: CASSMIRGVVTDTQYF.

The chain combines TRBV2 with TRBJ1-5; perhaps TRBD1 as D (5 bases). This CDR3 spans 14 amino acids. V gave up 6 bases and J gave up 1 base, with 10 bases separating them. Per the germline V gene, CDR1 is SNHLY and CDR2 is FYNNEI. CDR3 in DNA: TGTGCCAGCAGAGACCGACAGAGCAATCAGCCCCAGCATTTT. It encodes CASRDRQSNQPQHF.

The rearrangement links TRBV6-5 to TRBJ1-2; D is unclear. From germline, CDR1 is MNHEY and CDR2 SVGAGI. V dropped 8 bases and J dropped 7 bases, with 17 bases sitting between them. The CDR3 spans 13 residues. The CDR3 spells CASRRTSDPGYTF. In DNA form, the CDR3 reads TGTGCCAGCCGCCGGACGTCCGATCCTGGCTACACCTTC.

This chain uses TRBV4-1 with TRBJ1-2; TRBD1 agrees at 8 bases. In germline, CDR1 is MGHRA, CDR2 YSYEKL. The length of the CDR3 is 15 residues. V shed 3 bases, J shed 7 bases, and the junction held 10 bases outside the gene matches. The DNA for the CDR3 is TGCGCCAGCAGCCAGCCATTTCAGGGGGCGCGTGGCTACACCTTC. The encoded protein is CASSQPFQGARGYTF.

This clone was observed once. The rearrangement uses TRBV5-1 and TRBJ2-1; 10 bases line up with TRBD2. The CDR3 has 17 amino acids. The ends lost 3 bases at V and 4 bases at J; junction bases unmatched: 10. Germline CDR1 and CDR2: SGHRS and YFSETQ. CDR3 residues: CASSSGLAATLYNEQFF. CDR3 bases: TGCGCCAGCAGCTCAGGACTAGCGGCAACTTTATACAATGAGCAGTTCTTC.

With regard to this clone: The sample holds other DNA sequences that translate to the same CDR3. This chain links TRBV18 with TRBJ1-3; no firm D call. The CDR3 totals 13 residues. Germline values: CDR1 KGHSH, CDR2 LQKENI. Deletions cut 2 bases from V and 2 bases from J, with 4 bases between. Here the CDR3 reads CASSPGAGNTIYF. In DNA, the CDR3 is TGTGCCAGCTCACCAGGGGCTGGAAACACCATATATTTT. Combining the CDR3 with reference TRBV18 and TRBJ1-3 gives the whole variable domain NAGVMQNPRHLVRRRGQEARLRCSPMKGHSHVYWYRQLPEEGLKFMVYLQKENIIDESGMPKERFSAEFPKEGPSILRIQQVVRGDSAAYFCASSPGAGNTIYFGEGSWLTVV.

The chain uses TRBV15 and TRBJ2-4; unclear D gene. Germline values: CDR1 LNHNV, CDR2 YYDKDF (reference sequence). The V gene lost 3 bases and the J gene lost 0 bases, with 15 bases spanning the gap. The CDR3 consists of 17 residues. The CDR3: CATSSAGWSLAKNIQYF. In nucleotides, the CDR3 is TGTGCCACCAGCAGTGCTGGTTGGTCTTTAGCCAAAAACATTCAGTACTTC.

The chain employs TRBV6-5 and TRBJ1-1; 8 nucleotides match TRBD1. CDR3 length equals 14 residues. After removal of 6 bases from V and 1 base from J, the junction contained 4 bases not matched to a gene. CDR1 is MNHEY, CDR2 SVGAGI, per germline. CDR3 nucleotides: TGTGCCAGCAGAGAGGACAGGGCGAACACTGAAGCTTTCTTT. Its translation is CASREDRANTEAFF.

The rearrangement links TRBV5-1 to TRBJ1-3; 9 bases are shared with TRBD1. V dropped 0 bases and J dropped 1; count of bases not matched to a gene: 2. The CDR3 totals 16 residues. Germline lookup yields CDR1 SGHRS and CDR2 YFSETQ. The CDR3 sequence is CASSLEQGASGNTIYF. The CDR3 bases are TGCGCCAGCAGCTTGGAACAGGGGGCATCTGGAAACACCATATATTTT.

This clone was observed a single time. The V and J genes are TRBV4-1 and TRBJ2-4; no firm D call. Deletions cut 1 base from V and 0 bases from J, with 10 bases between. This CDR3 contains 16 residues. Per germline, CDR1 MGHRA and CDR2 YSYEKL. CDR3 bases: TGCGCCAGCAGCCAAGTCGCCATCTCAGCCAAAAACATTCAGTACTTC. As protein: CASSQVAISAKNIQYF.